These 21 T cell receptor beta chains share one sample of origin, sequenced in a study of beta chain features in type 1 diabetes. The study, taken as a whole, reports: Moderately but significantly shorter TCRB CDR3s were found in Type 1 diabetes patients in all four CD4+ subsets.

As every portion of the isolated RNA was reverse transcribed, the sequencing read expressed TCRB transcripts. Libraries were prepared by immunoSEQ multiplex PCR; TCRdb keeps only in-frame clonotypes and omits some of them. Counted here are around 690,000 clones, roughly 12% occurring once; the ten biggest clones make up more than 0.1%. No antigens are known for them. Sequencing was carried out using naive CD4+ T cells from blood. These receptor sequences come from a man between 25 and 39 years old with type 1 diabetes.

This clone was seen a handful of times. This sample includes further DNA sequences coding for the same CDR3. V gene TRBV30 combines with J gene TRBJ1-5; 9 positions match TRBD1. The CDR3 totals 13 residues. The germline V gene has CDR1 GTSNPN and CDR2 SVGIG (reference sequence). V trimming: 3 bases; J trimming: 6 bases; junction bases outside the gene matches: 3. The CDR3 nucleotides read TGTGCCTGGAGGGGACAGGGAGGTCAGCCCCAGCATTTT. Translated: CAWRGQGGQPQHF.

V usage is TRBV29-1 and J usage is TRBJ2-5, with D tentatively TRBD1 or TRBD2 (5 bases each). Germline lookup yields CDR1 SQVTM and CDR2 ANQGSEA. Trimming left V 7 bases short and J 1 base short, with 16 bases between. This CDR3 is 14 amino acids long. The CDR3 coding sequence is TGCAGCGCAGACCACGGGACCATCCAAGAGACCCAGTACTTC. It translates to CSADHGTIQETQYF.

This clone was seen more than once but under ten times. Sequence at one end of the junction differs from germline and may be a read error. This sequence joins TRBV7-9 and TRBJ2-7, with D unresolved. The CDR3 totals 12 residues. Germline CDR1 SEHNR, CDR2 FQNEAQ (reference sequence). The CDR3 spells CASSATDSVRHF. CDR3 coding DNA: TGTGCCAGCAGTGCGACCGATTCAGTGCGACACTTC. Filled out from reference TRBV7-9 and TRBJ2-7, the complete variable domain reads DTGVSQNPRHKITKRGQNVTFRCDPISEHNRLYWYRQTLGQGPEFLTYFQNEAQLEKSRLLSDRFSAERPKGSFSTLEIQRTEQGDSAMYLCASSATDSVRHFGPGTRLTVT.

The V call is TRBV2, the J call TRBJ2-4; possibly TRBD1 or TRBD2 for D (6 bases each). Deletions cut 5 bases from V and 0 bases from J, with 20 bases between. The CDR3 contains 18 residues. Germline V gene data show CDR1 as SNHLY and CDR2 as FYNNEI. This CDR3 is CASSSQGGHLVAKNIQYF. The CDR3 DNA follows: TGTGCCAGCAGTTCCCAAGGGGGGCACCTGGTAGCCAAAAACATTCAGTACTTC. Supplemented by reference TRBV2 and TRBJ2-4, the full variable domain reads EPEVTQTPSHQVTQMGQEVILRCVPISNHLYFYWYRQILGQKVEFLVSFYNNEISEKSEIFDDQFSVERPDGSNFTLKIRSTKLEDSAMYFCASSSQGGHLVAKNIQYFGAGTRLSVL.

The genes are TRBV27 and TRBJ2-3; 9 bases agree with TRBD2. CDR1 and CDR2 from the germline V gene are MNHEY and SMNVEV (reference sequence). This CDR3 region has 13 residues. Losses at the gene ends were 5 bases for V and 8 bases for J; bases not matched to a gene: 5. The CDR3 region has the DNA TGTGCCAGCAGTGCCCGACTAGCGGTTACGCAGTATTTT. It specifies CASSARLAVTQYF.

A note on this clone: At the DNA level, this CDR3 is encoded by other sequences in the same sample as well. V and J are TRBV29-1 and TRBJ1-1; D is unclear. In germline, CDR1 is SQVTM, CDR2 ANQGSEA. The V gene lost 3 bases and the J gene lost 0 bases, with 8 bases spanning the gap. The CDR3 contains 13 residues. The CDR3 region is CSVEVGLNTEAFF. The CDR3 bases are TGCAGCGTTGAGGTAGGCCTGAACACTGAAGCTTTCTTT.

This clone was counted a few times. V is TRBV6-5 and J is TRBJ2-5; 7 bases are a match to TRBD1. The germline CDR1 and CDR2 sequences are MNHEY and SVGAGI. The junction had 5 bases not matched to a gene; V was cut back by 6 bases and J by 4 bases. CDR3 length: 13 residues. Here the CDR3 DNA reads TGTGCCAGCAGGACAGGGAATTCAGAGACCCAGTACTTC. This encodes CASRTGNSETQYF.

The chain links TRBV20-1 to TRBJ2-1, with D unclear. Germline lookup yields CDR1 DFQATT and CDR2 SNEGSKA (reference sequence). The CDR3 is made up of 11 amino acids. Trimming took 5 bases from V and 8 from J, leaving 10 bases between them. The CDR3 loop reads CSADRLDEQFF. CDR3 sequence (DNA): TGCAGTGCTGACCGTCTGGATGAGCAGTTCTTC.

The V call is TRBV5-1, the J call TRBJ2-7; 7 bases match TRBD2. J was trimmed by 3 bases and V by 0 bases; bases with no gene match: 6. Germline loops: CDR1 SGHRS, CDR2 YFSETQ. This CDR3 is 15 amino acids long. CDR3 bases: TGCGCCAGCAGCTTGGGCAGCGGGGCCATCTACGAGCAGTACTTC. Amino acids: CASSLGSGAIYEQYF.

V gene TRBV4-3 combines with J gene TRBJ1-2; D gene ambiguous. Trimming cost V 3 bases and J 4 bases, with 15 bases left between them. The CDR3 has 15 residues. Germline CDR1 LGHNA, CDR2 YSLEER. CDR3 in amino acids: CASSQTLTGIYGYTF. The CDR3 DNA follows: TGCGCCAGCAGCCAGACCCTGACCGGGATCTATGGCTACACCTTC.

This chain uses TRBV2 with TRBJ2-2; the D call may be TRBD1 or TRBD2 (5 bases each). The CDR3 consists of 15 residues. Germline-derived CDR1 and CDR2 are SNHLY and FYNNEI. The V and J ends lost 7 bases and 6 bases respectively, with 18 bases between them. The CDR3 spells CASTEGRSVPGELFF. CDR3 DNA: TGTGCCAGCACCGAGGGGCGTTCTGTTCCCGGGGAGCTGTTTTTT.

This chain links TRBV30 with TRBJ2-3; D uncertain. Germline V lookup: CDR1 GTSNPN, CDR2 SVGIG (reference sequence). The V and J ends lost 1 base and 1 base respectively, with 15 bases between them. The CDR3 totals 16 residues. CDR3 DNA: TGTGCCTGGAGTGCACTCGCCGGACCCCGCACAGATACGCAGTATTTT. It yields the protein CAWSALAGPRTDTQYF. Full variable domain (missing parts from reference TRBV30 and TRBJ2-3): SQTIHQWPATLVQPVGSPLSLECTVEGTSNPNLYWYRQAAGRGLQLLFYSVGIGQISSEVPQNLSASRPQDRQFILSSKKLLLSDSGFYLCAWSALAGPRTDTQYFGPGTRLTVL.

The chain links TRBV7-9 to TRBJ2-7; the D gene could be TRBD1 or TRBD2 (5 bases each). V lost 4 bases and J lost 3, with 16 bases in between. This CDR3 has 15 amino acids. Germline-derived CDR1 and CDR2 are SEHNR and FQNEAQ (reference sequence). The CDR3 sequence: CASSSLSTGHYEQYF. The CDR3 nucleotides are TGTGCCAGCAGCTCTCTCTCGACGGGGCACTACGAGCAGTACTTC.

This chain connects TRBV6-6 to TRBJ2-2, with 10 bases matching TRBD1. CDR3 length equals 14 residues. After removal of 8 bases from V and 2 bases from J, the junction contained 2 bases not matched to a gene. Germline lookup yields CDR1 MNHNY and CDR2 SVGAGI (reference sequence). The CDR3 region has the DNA TGTGCCAGCGGGGACAGGGGTAACACCGGGGAGCTGTTTTTT. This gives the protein CASGDRGNTGELFF.

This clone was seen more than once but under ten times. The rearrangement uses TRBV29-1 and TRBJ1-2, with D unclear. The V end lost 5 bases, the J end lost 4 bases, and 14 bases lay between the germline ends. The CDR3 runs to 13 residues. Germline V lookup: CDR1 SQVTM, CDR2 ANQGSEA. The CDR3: CSVTRAGGYGYTF. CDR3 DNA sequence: TGCAGCGTTACGAGGGCGGGTGGCTATGGCTACACCTTC.

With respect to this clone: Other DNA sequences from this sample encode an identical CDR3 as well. CDR3 loop: CASSLAPGGTGELFF. The CDR3 DNA is TGCGCCAGCAGCTTGGCGCCAGGGGGAACCGGGGAGCTGTTTTTT. The chain combines TRBV5-1 with TRBJ2-2; TRBD1 aligns across 7 bases. J was trimmed by 5 bases and V by 0 bases; bases with no gene match: 4. Germline values: CDR1 SGHRS, CDR2 YFSETQ. The CDR3 runs 15 residues.

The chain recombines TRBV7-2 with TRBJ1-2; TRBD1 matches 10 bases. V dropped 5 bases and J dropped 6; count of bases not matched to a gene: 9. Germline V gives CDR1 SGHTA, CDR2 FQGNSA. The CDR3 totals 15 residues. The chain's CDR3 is CASSPRVGTGDGYTF. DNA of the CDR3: TGTGCCAGCAGCCCTAGAGTAGGGACAGGGGATGGCTACACCTTC.

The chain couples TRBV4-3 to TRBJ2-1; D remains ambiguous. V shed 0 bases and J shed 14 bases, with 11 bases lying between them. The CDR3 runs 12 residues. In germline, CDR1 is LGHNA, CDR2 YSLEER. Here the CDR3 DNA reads TGCGCCAGCAGCCAAGAAGTAGGGAACGAGTTCTTC. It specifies CASSQEVGNEFF.

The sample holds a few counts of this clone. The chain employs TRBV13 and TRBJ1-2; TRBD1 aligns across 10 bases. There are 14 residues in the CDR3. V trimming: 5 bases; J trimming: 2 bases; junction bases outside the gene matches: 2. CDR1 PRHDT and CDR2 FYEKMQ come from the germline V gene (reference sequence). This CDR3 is CASSQGQGNYGYTF. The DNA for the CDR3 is TGTGCCAGCAGCCAGGGACAGGGGAACTATGGCTACACCTTC.

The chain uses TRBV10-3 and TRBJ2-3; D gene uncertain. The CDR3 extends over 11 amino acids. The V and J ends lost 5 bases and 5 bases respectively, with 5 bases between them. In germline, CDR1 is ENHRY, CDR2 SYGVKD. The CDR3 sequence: CAISNGDTQYF. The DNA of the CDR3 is TGTGCCATCAGTAATGGAGATACGCAGTATTTT.

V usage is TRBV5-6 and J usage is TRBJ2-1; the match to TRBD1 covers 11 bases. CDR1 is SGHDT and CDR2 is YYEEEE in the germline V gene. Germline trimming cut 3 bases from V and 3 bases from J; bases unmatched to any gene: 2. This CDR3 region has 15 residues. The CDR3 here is CASSWGQGVYNEQFF. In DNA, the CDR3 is TGTGCCAGCAGCTGGGGACAGGGGGTCTACAATGAGCAGTTCTTC.